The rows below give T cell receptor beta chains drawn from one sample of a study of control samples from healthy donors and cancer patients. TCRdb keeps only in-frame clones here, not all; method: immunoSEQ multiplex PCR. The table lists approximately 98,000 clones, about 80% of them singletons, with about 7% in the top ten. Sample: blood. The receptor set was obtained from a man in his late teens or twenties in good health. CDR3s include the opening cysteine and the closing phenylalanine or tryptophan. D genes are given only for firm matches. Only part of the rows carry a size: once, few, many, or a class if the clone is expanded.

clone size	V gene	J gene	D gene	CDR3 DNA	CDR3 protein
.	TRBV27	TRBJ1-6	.	TGTGCCAGTAGGGGGGTTAGGGGTTCACCCCTCCACTTT	CASRGVRGSPLHF
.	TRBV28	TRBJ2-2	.	TGTGCCAGCAGTTTACCAGGGGTACAAACCGGGGAGCTGTTTTTT	CASSLPGVQTGELFF
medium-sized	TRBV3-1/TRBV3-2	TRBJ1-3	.	TGTGCCAGCAGCCACCAGCTGGCAGGAGGAAACACCATATATTTT	CASSHQLAGGNTIYF
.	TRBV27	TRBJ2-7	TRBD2	TGTGCCAGCAGCCCTCCCCGGCCAGCGGGGGGCGCCTACGAGCAGTACTTC	CASSPPRPAGGAYEQYF
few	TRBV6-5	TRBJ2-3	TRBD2	TGTGCCAGCAGCGGGACTAGCGGGGGGGCAGATACGCAGTATTTT	CASSGTSGGADTQYF
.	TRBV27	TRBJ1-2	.	TGTGCCAGCAGTTTAGGGGGGGCGGCCCCCATTGGCTACACCTTC	CASSLGGAAPIGYTF
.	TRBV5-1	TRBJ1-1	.	TGCGCCAGCAGCCCGGGACTTAACACTGAAGCTTTCTTT	CASSPGLNTEAFF
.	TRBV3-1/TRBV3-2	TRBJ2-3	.	TGTGCCAGCATGAGGAAGGGGTGGGCAGATACGCAGTATTTT	CASMRKGWADTQYF
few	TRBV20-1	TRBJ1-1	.	TGCAGTGCTAGAGAGTGGGGTGAAGCTTTCTTT	CSAREWGEAFF
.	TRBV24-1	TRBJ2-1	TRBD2	TGTGCCACCAGTGATTTGGCCGCGGGGGAGTACAATGAGCAGTTCTTC	CATSDLAAGEYNEQFF
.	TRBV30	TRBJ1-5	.	TGTGCCTGGAGTGTATTCAACCATGATCAGCCCCAGCATTTT	CAWSVFNHDQPQHF
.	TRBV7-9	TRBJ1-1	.	TGTGCCAGCAGCCGAGGGTGGGCTCCTGAAGCTTTCTTT	CASSRGWAPEAFF
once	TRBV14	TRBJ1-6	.	TGTGCCAGCAGCCAGTTACAGGGTAGCTCCTATAATTCACCCCTCCACTTT	CASSQLQGSSYNSPLHF
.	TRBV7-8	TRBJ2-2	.	TGTGCCAGCACCAAGAGGGCTAGTCCACCCCCGGACACCGGGGAGCTGTTTTTT	CASTKRASPPPDTGELFF
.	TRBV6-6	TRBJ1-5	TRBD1	TGTGCCAGCAGTACCGGGACAGGGAGGAATCAGCCCCAGCATTTT	CASSTGTGRNQPQHF
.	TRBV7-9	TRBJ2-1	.	TGTGCCAGCAGCCCCCCCCACAATGAGCAGTTCTTC	CASSPPHNEQFF
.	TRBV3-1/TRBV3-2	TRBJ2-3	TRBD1	TGTGCCAGCAGCCCCCGGGACAGGGAAGGTGATACGCAGTATTTT	CASSPRDREGDTQYF
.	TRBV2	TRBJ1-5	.	TGTGCCAGCAGGGCAGGAAATAATCAGCCCCAGCATTTT	CASRAGNNQPQHF
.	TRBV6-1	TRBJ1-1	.	TGTGCCAGCACTGAACAGGGCGTTAACACTGAAGCTTTCTTT	CASTEQGVNTEAFF
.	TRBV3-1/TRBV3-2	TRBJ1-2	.	TGTGCCAGCAGCCCCGGAATCCAGGTTGGCTACACCTTC	CASSPGIQVGYTF
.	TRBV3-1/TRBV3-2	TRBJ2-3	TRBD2	TGTGCCAGCAGCCAAGATGATTCCCTGCAGGGAGGGGGCACAGATACGCAGTATTTT	CASSQDDSLQGGGTDTQYF
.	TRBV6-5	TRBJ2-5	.	TGTGCCAGCAGCCGGGCCCTGGGGGAGACCCAGTACTTC	CASSRALGETQYF
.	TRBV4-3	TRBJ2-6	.	TGCGCCAGCAGCCAAGATCCGAGGAGCTCTGGGGCCAACGTCCTGACTTTC	CASSQDPRSSGANVLTF
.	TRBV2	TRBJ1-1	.	TGTGCCAGCAATAGTCTGTATAAATACGGGGGCACATTT	CASNSLYKYGGTF
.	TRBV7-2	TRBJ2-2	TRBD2	TGTGCCAGCAGCTCTGGGGGGTTAGCGGGGTTTGCCGGGGAGCTGTTTTTT	CASSSGGLAGFAGELFF
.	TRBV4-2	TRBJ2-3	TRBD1	TGTGCCAGCAGCCATCCTGGACAGGGGGCAGATACGCAGTATTTT	CASSHPGQGADTQYF
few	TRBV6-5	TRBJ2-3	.	TGTGCCAGCAGTTCAGGACAGCACACAGATACGCAGTATTTT	CASSSGQHTDTQYF
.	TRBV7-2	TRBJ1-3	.	TGTGCCAGCAGCCGGGAATCAAACAGAAACACCATATATTTT	CASSRESNRNTIYF
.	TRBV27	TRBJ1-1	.	TGTGCCAGCAGTTTATACGGGGCCGCGCCGGCTGAAGCTTTCTTT	CASSLYGAAPAEAFF
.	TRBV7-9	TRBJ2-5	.	TGTGCCAGCAGGGACTTCCGGATGGGAGAGACCCAGTACTTC	CASRDFRMGETQYF
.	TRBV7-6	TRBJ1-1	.	TGTGCCAGCAGCCCGCAACAGAACTTGAACACTGAAGCTTTCTTT	CASSPQQNLNTEAFF
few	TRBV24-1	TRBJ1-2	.	TGTGCCACCAGTGACCCGAGGGCCGCGGTGGGGATTATGAGCTACACCTTC	CATSDPRAAVGIMSYTF
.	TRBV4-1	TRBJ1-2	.	TGCGCCAGCAGCCCACCCTCGGGACTGAACTATGGCTACACCTTC	CASSPPSGLNYGYTF
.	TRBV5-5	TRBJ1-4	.	TGTGCCAGCAGCTTGGGTCTCGAGGGAGAAAAACTGTTTTTT	CASSLGLEGEKLFF
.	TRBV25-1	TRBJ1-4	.	TGTGCCAGCAGTGGCGTTCAGGCGGGGGGGCCTAATGAAAAACTGTTTTTT	CASSGVQAGGPNEKLFF
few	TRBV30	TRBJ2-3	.	TGTGCCTGGAGACGGGGACTTACCTTCACAGATACGCAGTATTTT	CAWRRGLTFTDTQYF
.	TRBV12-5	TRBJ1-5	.	TGTGCTAGTGGTTTGGTAACCAGGGAAGAGAGAACCAGCAATCAGCCCCAGCATTTT	CASGLVTREERTSNQPQHF
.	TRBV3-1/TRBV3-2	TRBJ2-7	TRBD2	TGTGCCAGCAGCCTGGGACTAGCGGGCCCTTACGAGCAGTACTTC	CASSLGLAGPYEQYF
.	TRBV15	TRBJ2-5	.	TGTGCCACCAGCAGAGAACGGAGAGCTGAAGGACAAGAGACCCAGTACTTC	CATSRERRAEGQETQYF
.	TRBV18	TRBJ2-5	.	TGTGCCAGCTCAGCTGAGCGGGACAGGAAGACCCAGTACTTC	CASSAERDRKTQYF
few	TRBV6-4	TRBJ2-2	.	TGTGCCAGCAGTGACTCAGCTGGGCAGGGGACCCACACCGGGGAGCTGTTTTTT	CASSDSAGQGTHTGELFF
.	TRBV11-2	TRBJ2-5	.	TGTGCCAGCAGACCATTTAGGGGCTACCAAGAGACCCAGTACTTC	CASRPFRGYQETQYF
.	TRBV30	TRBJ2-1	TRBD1	TGTGCCTGGAGTGGGTACCGGGACAGGGTACCCAATCCAGCCAACAATGAGCAGTTCTTC	CAWSGYRDRVPNPANNEQFF
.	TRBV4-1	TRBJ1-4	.	TGCGCCAGCAGCCAAGAAGGGAGGCCGGCAACTAATGAAAAACTGTTTTTT	CASSQEGRPATNEKLFF
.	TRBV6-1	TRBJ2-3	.	TGTGCCAGCAGTGAAGCGAATCACCCACCCACAGATACGCAGTATTTT	CASSEANHPPTDTQYF
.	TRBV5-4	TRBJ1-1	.	TGTGCCCTCCGGAGGGGATTGGACACTGAAGCTTTCTTT	CALRRGLDTEAFF
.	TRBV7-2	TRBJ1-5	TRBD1	TGTGCCAGCAGCCGGACAGGGGGTTATAGCAATCAGCCCCAGCATTTT	CASSRTGGYSNQPQHF
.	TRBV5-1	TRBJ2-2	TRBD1	TGCGCCAGCAGGTACGGGACAGGGGACACCGGGGAGCTGTTTTTT	CASRYGTGDTGELFF
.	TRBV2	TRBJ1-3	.	TGTGCCAGCTATGATGGAAACACCATATATTTT	CASYDGNTIYF
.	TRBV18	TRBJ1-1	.	TGTGCCAGCTCACCAACACGAATTAGGGTTAGAGCTTTCTTT	CASSPTRIRVRAFF
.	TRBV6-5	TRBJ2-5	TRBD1	TGTGCCAGCAGTAGCCGGGACAGGGTAAAAGAGACCCAGTACTTC	CASSSRDRVKETQYF
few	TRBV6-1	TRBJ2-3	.	TGTGCCAGCAGTGAAAGCCTAGCCTCCCCAGATACGCAGTATTTT	CASSESLASPDTQYF
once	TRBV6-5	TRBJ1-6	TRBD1	TGTGCCACCCAGGGGACAGTTAATTCACCCCTCCACTTT	CATQGTVNSPLHF
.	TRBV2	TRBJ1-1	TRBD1	TGTGCCAGCAGTGGGACAGGGTCTTGGGGAATGAACACTGAAGCTTTCTTT	CASSGTGSWGMNTEAFF